This T cell receptor (beta chain) is drawn from a study of cytomegalovirus exposure and HLA in healthy donors. Study details: The 120 or so validation repertoires used the same platform as the roughly 700 first-cohort repertoires (as reported by a later analysis). The study's findings and limits: Per published reports, the classifier diagnosed cytomegalovirus status with high specificity and sensitivity. In vitro confirmation showed a few CMV-associated chains to be CMV antigen specific. The tendency of first-cohort TCR clusters to co-occur in the roughly 110 validation repertoires was the finding of a later analysis.

The CDR3 length is 16 residues. Germline-derived CDR1 and CDR2 are MDHEN and SYDVKM. With 6 bases removed from V and 0 bases from J, the gap between germline ends came to 16 bases. TCRdb keeps only in-frame clones here, not all; method: immunoSEQ multiplex PCR. The sample carries approximately 160,000 clones, roughly nine tenths recorded once. On this clone: Its antigen is still unknown.

The sequencing sample was made of PBMCs. The sequence came from a woman in her twenties or thirties in good health and CMV-seronegative. This chain uses TRBV28 with TRBJ2-3, with D possibly being TRBD2 (5 bases). The CDR3 region has the DNA TGTGCCAGCAGGAAAAGCGGATTCCGTAGCACAGATACGCAGTATTTT. Its protein is CASRKSGFRSTDTQYF.